A selection of T cell receptor beta chains follows, all from one sample in a study of blood T cell repertoires in COVID-19. TCRdb's table, derived via immunoSEQ multiplex PCR, lists solely in-frame clones and lacks some. The sample includes approximately 240,000 clones, 75% to 85% of them seen just once. The sequencing sample was made of peripheral blood. The receptors were sampled from a human donor in a cohort sampled during active COVID-19. Both conserved end residues are part of each CDR3. A D gene is named only where the DNA matches it firmly. Only some rows state a clone size, as once, few, many or a class for expanded clones.

V,J,D,size,CDR3,DNA
TRBV5-1,TRBJ2-7,-,-,CASSLASESSYEQYF,TGCGCCAGCAGCTTGGCCAGCGAGAGCTCCTACGAGCAGTACTTC
TRBV25-1,TRBJ2-1,-,-,CASSDPLSSYNEQFF,TGTGCCAGCAGTGACCCGCTCAGCTCCTACAATGAGCAGTTCTTC
TRBV29-1,TRBJ2-3,TRBD1,once,CSVEGTGATDTQYF,TGCAGCGTTGAAGGGACAGGGGCTACAGATACGCAGTATTTT
TRBV7-6,TRBJ2-7,TRBD1,-,CASSLVTGGGEQYF,TGTGCCAGCAGCTTAGTCACAGGGGGAGGCGAGCAGTACTTC
TRBV18,TRBJ1-2,TRBD1,-,CASSPSDRNYGYTF,TGTGCCAGCTCACCATCGGACAGGAACTATGGCTACACCTTC
TRBV5-1,TRBJ2-1,-,-,CASSSTLGADEQFF,TGCGCCAGCAGCTCGACCCTAGGGGCGGATGAGCAGTTCTTC
TRBV6-5,TRBJ1-6,-,-,CASSLGGTNSPLHF,TGTGCCAGCAGTTTGGGGGGGACTAATTCACCCCTCCACTTT
TRBV5-4,TRBJ2-7,TRBD2,once,CASSNQRAGGYEQYF,TGTGCCAGCAGCAACCAGCGGGCGGGGGGCTACGAGCAGTACTTC
TRBV18,TRBJ1-2,TRBD1,-,CASSPLRSAGGARGYTF,TGTGCCAGCTCACCACTTAGGTCTGCAGGGGGCGCGAGGGGCTACACCTTC
TRBV10-3,TRBJ1-4,-,-,CAISESGGQGKLFF,TGTGCCATCAGTGAGTCCGGGGGGCAGGGAAAACTGTTTTTT
TRBV25-1,TRBJ2-1,TRBD2,-,CASSEFVAGTYNEQFF,TGTGCCAGCAGTGAATTTGTAGCGGGCACCTACAATGAGCAGTTCTTC
TRBV12-5,TRBJ2-7,-,-,CASGLGTSVGEQYF,TGTGCTAGTGGTTTGGGAACGTCGGTTGGCGAGCAGTACTTC
TRBV24-1,TRBJ2-1,-,-,CATSGEGIAKYNEQFF,TGTGCCACCAGTGGCGAGGGAATCGCGAAATACAATGAGCAGTTCTTC
TRBV18,TRBJ1-2,TRBD1,-,CASSPGLPQGALEGYTF,TGTGCCAGCTCACCAGGTCTACCCCAGGGGGCTCTGGAAGGCTACACCTTC
TRBV6-5,TRBJ2-7,-,-,CASSSPDGGDEQYF,TGTGCCAGCAGTTCTCCCGACGGAGGGGACGAGCAGTACTTC
TRBV7-2,TRBJ2-7,TRBD1,-,CASSLGGGTGGHYEQYF,TGTGCCAGCAGCTTAGGAGGGGGGACAGGAGGGCACTACGAGCAGTACTTC
TRBV6-6,TRBJ2-7,TRBD2,-,CASSYPYGGDPYEQYF,TGTGCCAGCAGTTACCCCTATGGGGGGGACCCCTACGAGCAGTACTTC
TRBV19,TRBJ2-1,-,-,CASNDVSADLNNEQFF,TGTGCCAGTAACGACGTGAGCGCGGATCTCAACAATGAGCAGTTCTTC
TRBV6-5,TRBJ2-7,TRBD1,-,CATAGQGYEQYF,TGTGCGACCGCGGGACAGGGCTACGAGCAGTACTTC
TRBV10-1,TRBJ2-4,-,-,CASPMKEETKNIQYF,TGCGCCAGTCCCATGAAGGAGGAAACCAAAAACATTCAGTACTTC
TRBV7-2,TRBJ2-3,-,-,CASSLTGRGSDTQYF,TGTGCCAGCAGCTTAACTGGCCGGGGGTCAGATACGCAGTATTTT
TRBV3-1/TRBV3-2,TRBJ1-1,TRBD1,-,CASSLLQGAHTEAFF,TGTGCCAGCAGCCTCTTACAGGGGGCCCACACTGAAGCTTTCTTT
TRBV5-1,TRBJ1-4,-,-,CASSSLGATNEKLFF,TGCGCCAGCAGTTCCCTCGGTGCAACTAATGAAAAACTGTTTTTT
TRBV18,TRBJ2-2,-,few,CASSPLGGSNTGELFF,TGTGCCAGCTCACCATTAGGGGGATCGAACACCGGGGAGCTGTTTTTT
TRBV19,TRBJ2-1,TRBD1,-,CASSIGSGTGDWSEQFF,TGTGCCAGTAGTATCGGAAGTGGGACAGGGGATTGGAGTGAGCAGTTCTTC
TRBV14,TRBJ2-7,-,-,CARTWSIGYEQYF,TGTGCCAGGACCTGGAGCATCGGGTACGAGCAGTACTTC
TRBV6-5,TRBJ1-3,-,few,CASSYSRGPSGNTIYF,TGTGCCAGCAGTTACTCGCGGGGACCCTCTGGAAACACCATATATTTT
TRBV4-2,TRBJ1-2,TRBD1,few,CASSQEAGGSNGYTF,TGTGCCAGCAGCCAAGAAGCAGGGGGCAGCAATGGCTACACCTTC
TRBV7-9,TRBJ2-3,-,-,CASSLARGGTDTQYF,TGTGCCAGCAGCTTAGCGCGGGGTGGCACAGATACGCAGTATTTT
TRBV6-5,TRBJ1-6,-,-,CASSYQGSPLHF,TGTGCCAGCAGTTACCAGGGATCACCCCTCCACTTT
TRBV5-4,TRBJ2-7,TRBD2,few,CASRREGLLASEQYF,TGTGCCAGCAGGCGGGAGGGACTTCTTGCGAGTGAGCAGTACTTC
TRBV24-1,TRBJ2-1,TRBD1,-,CATGGQGAVNEQFF,TGTGCCACCGGTGGACAGGGGGCGGTCAATGAGCAGTTCTTC
TRBV14,TRBJ1-2,-,-,CASSPLSNYGYTF,TGTGCCAGCAGCCCCCTTTCTAACTATGGCTACACCTTC
TRBV6-4,TRBJ2-2,-,-,CASSQGGVGTGELFF,TGTGCCAGCAGTCAGGGGGGAGTCGGCACCGGGGAGCTGTTTTTT
TRBV11-1,TRBJ1-1,-,-,CASSLASVRYGTEAFF,TGTGCCAGCAGCCTCGCCTCGGTGAGGTATGGGACTGAAGCTTTCTTT
TRBV19,TRBJ1-2,-,-,CASSIGRVTYGYTF,TGTGCCAGTAGTATAGGCAGGGTAACCTATGGCTACACCTTC
TRBV28,TRBJ2-7,-,-,CASRPPGAQGGYEQYF,TGTGCCAGCAGACCGCCGGGAGCTCAAGGAGGCTACGAGCAGTACTTC
TRBV21-1,TRBJ1-2,-,-,CASSKKWDNPTSNYGYTF,TGTGCCAGCAGCAAAAAATGGGACAATCCTACTTCTAACTATGGCTACACCTTC
TRBV6-5,TRBJ2-3,-,-,CASSPTGRGTDTQYF,TGTGCCAGCAGTCCCACGGGGAGAGGCACAGATACGCAGTATTTT
TRBV11-2,TRBJ2-2,-,-,CASSSFSVNTGELFF,TGTGCCAGCAGCTCCTTTAGCGTTAACACCGGGGAGCTGTTTTTT
TRBV27,TRBJ2-7,-,-,CASSLETGVEQYF,TGTGCCAGCAGTCTTGAGACAGGAGTCGAGCAGTACTTC
TRBV9,TRBJ2-3,-,-,CASSVASDTQYF,TGTGCCAGCAGCGTAGCTTCGGATACGCAGTATTTT
TRBV9,TRBJ2-3,TRBD2,-,CASSPSGGGDTQYF,TGTGCCAGCAGTCCCTCCGGGGGAGGGGATACGCAGTATTTT